This TCR beta chain originates from a study of blood T cell repertoires in COVID-19. About the study: The origin of the acute and convalescent COVID-19 samples was the United States, Italy and Spain. PBMCs, B-cell-depleted T cells, or T cells provided the cDNA or gDNA that made up the material.

In the original processing: Nucleated cell number was recorded as an estimate derived from reference gene primer amplification. The repertoire was sequenced with immunoSEQ multiplex PCR; TCRdb's copy has only in-frame clones and lacks some. V, J and clone size were drawn from that table, and D and trimming were deduced from the DNA. Of around 210,000 clones listed, around three quarters are singletons. The CDR3 has 16 amino acids. The sequence was obtained from a woman aged 65 to 85 with acute or convalescent COVID-19. V and J are TRBV21-1 and TRBJ2-1; the D call of TRBD2 is as the table states it, not checked on the DNA. TRBV21-1 counts as a pseudogene. Sequencing was done on a sample of peripheral blood. CDR3 loop: CASSKGAGTSYNEQFF. DNA of the CDR3: TGTGCCAGCAGCAAGGGAGCGGGAACTTCCTACAATGAGCAGTTCTTC.